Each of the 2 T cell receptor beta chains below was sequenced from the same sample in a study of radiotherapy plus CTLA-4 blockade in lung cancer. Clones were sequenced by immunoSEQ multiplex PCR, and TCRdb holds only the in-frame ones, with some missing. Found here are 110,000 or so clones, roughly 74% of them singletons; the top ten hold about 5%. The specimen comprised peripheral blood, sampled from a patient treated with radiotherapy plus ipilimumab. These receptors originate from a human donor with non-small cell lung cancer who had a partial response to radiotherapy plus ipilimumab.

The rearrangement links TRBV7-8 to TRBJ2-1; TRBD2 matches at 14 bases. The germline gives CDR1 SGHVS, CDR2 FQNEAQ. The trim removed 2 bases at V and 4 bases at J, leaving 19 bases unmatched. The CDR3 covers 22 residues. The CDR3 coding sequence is TGTGCCAGCAGCTTACGGCTACTAAGGGGGACTAGCGGGAGAGGAGTATACAATGAGCAGTTCTTC. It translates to CASSLRLLRGTSGRGVYNEQFF.

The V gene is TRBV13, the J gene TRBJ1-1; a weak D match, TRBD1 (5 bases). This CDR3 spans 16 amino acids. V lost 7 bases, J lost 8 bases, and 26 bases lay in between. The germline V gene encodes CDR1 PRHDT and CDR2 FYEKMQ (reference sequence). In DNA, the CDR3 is TGTGCCAGCAACCCCACCGCCCCAGGGTCGCTCGGCGAAGCTTTCTTT. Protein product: CASNPTAPGSLGEAFF.